The 27 T cell receptor beta chains listed next were all sequenced from one sample in a study of CD8 T cells in ankylosing spondylitis. Using its own MiXCR run on the 5' RACE reads, TCRdb lists one record per CDR3 protein. The sample records over 130,000 distinct CDR3 sequences, roughly 44% being singletons. The specimen was synovial fluid, either unsorted or a sorted T cell fraction (not recorded which). These receptors originate from a male donor with ankylosing spondylitis.

J is TRBJ2-1 and V is TRBV19, with D possibly TRBD2 on 6 matching bases. CDR1 LNHDA and CDR2 SQIVND come from the germline V gene (reference sequence). The CDR3 is made up of 13 amino acids. V was pared by 3 bases and J by 4 bases, with 7 bases between. The CDR3 coding sequence is TGTGCCAGTAGTATGGACTATTACAATGAGCAGTTCTTC. It encodes CASSMDYYNEQFF.

The rearrangement joins TRBV21-1 to TRBJ1-4; the table gives TRBD1 as D, unverified against the DNA. TRBV21-1 is termed a pseudogene. CDR3 length: 13 residues. CDR3 DNA: TGTGCCAGCAGTCAAGGGGGGGATGAAAAACTGTTTTTT. As protein: CASSQGGDEKLFF.

This chain joins TRBV6-1 and TRBJ2-2, with 11 bases lining up with TRBD1. This CDR3 spans 16 amino acids. CDR1 is MNHNS, CDR2 SASEGT, per germline. Trimming at V came to 8 bases and at J to 6 bases, leaving 11 bases not matched to a gene. CDR3 DNA: TGTGCCAGCTCTGCCGGACAGGGGGCGCTAGCCGGGGAGCTGTTTTTT. Protein sequence: CASSAGQGALAGELFF.

The chain couples TRBV7-3 to TRBJ1-5; D possibly corresponds to TRBD1 (5 bases). The V gene's germline CDR1 is SGHTA and CDR2 FQGTGA. This CDR3 has 15 amino acids. Trimming took 2 bases from V and 5 from J, leaving 13 bases between them. Here the CDR3 DNA reads TGTGCCAGCAGCTTATCGGCGGGGGATGATCAGCCCCAGCATTTT. It codes for CASSLSAGDDQPQHF. The full variable domain, in which reference TRBV7-3 and TRBJ1-5 provide the parts outside the CDR3, is GAGVSQTPSNKVTEKGKYVELRCDPISGHTALYWYRQSLGQGPEFLIYFQGTGAADDSGLPNDRFFAVRPEGSVSTLKIQRTERGDSAVYLCASSLSAGDDQPQHFGDGTRLSIL.

The chain couples TRBV12-3 or TRBV12-4 to TRBJ1-1; no reliable D call. The CDR3 has 15 amino acids. Trimming pared 4 bases from V and 2 bases from J, leaving 14 bases between. Here the CDR3 reads CASSYSPGPNTEAFF. The CDR3 nucleotides are TGTGCCAGCAGTTATTCACCGGGCCCTAACACTGAAGCTTTCTTT.

This clonotype was observed a few times. The chain links TRBV30 to TRBJ2-1; the D call may be TRBD1 or TRBD2 (7 bases each). This CDR3 is built from 14 residues. Germline CDR1 reads GTSNPN; CDR2 reads SVGIG (reference sequence). V shed 3 bases and J shed 7 bases, with 16 bases lying between them. The CDR3 DNA follows: TGTGCCTGGAGGGGAGGGGGCGACGCGAATGAGCAGTTCTTC. It encodes CAWRGGGDANEQFF.

The chain uses TRBV9 and TRBJ1-2, with TRBD1 identical over 10 bases. V shed 4 bases and J 7 bases; nucleotides not matched to a gene: 16. The V gene's germline CDR1 is SGDLS and CDR2 YYNGEE. The CDR3 sequence is 17 residues long. CDR3 sequence reads: CASSTPRQGAYPFGYTF. In DNA, the CDR3 is TGTGCCAGCAGCACCCCCAGACAGGGGGCTTACCCTTTTGGCTACACCTTC.

The chain carries TRBV2 and TRBJ1-3; D gene unclear. Germline CDR1 and CDR2: SNHLY and FYNNEI. V was pared by 3 bases and J by 0 bases, with 15 bases between. CDR3 length equals 17 residues. This CDR3 reads CASSDNNAPASGNTIYF. The DNA of the CDR3 is TGTGCCAGCAGTGATAATAACGCACCGGCCTCTGGAAACACCATATATTTT.

This clonotype was seen more than once but under ten times. CDR3: CASSLVFIGVLVNEQFF. In DNA form, the CDR3 reads TGCGCCAGCAGCTTGGTATTTATTGGGGTTTTGGTGAATGAGCAGTTCTTC. This sequence joins TRBV5-1 and TRBJ2-1; D remains ambiguous. CDR3 length: 17 amino acids. From germline, CDR1 is SGHRS and CDR2 YFSETQ. Deletions cut 0 bases from V and 7 bases from J, with 20 bases between.

The chain employs TRBV20-1 and TRBJ1-2, with D perhaps matching TRBD1 (5 bases). The CDR3 is 13 residues long. Trimming took 3 bases from V and 2 from J, leaving 10 bases between them. The germline V gene encodes CDR1 DFQATT and CDR2 SNEGSKA (reference sequence). For the CDR3, the DNA is TGCAGTGCTAGGTGGGGACGGAACTATGGCTACACCTTC. Translated, it gives CSARWGRNYGYTF.

The chain has TRBV2 and TRBJ2-5; no reliable D call. Trimming took 6 bases from V and 5 from J, leaving 4 bases between them. The CDR3 length is 10 residues. The germline V gene encodes CDR1 SNHLY and CDR2 FYNNEI. This CDR3 is CASSRETQYF. The CDR3 bases are TGTGCCAGCAGCAGGGAGACCCAGTACTTC.

The rearrangement joins TRBV20-1 to TRBJ1-1; D is unclear. Germline CDR1 is DFQATT and CDR2 is SNEGSKA (reference sequence). CDR3 length: 10 residues. The ends were cut back, 8 bases at V and 6 bases at J, with 10 bases in the middle. The DNA for the CDR3 is TGCAGTACACTAAGGGCTGAAGCTTTCTTT. Translation gives CSTLRAEAFF.

The chain is built from TRBV13 and TRBJ1-3; D remains ambiguous. This CDR3 has 15 amino acids. Germline loops: CDR1 PRHDT, CDR2 FYEKMQ (reference sequence). Between the trimmed V and J ends, which lost 2 bases and 1 base, there was a span of 9 bases. CDR3 DNA: TGTGCCAGCAGCTTACTAGGTTGGTCTGGAAACACCATATATTTT. It translates to CASSLLGWSGNTIYF.

This clonotype was observed a single time. The chain uses TRBV4-1 and TRBJ1-3, with D perhaps matching TRBD1 (5 bases). CDR1 and CDR2 from the germline V gene are MGHRA and YSYEKL. V was trimmed by 4 bases and J by 0 bases, leaving 13 bases between them. The CDR3 has 16 amino acids. CDR3 nucleotides: TGCGCCAGCAGCCCAACTGGGGGTGACTCTGGAAACACCATATATTTT. Its translation: CASSPTGGDSGNTIYF.

The chain uses TRBV15 and TRBJ2-4; 8 positions agree with TRBD2. Trimming took 1 base from V and 3 from J; bases not matched to a gene: 8. The CDR3 is 17 residues long. CDR1 is LNHNV and CDR2 is YYDKDF in the germline V gene (reference sequence). DNA of the CDR3: TGTGCCACCAGCAGAGCTTGGACTAGCTGGGGCAAAAACATTCAGTACTTC. It codes for CATSRAWTSWGKNIQYF.

The rearrangement links TRBV27 to TRBJ1-1; 7 bases map to TRBD1. Germline V gene lookup returns CDR1 MNHEY and CDR2 SMNVEV (reference sequence). The CDR3 length is 16 residues. V lost 3 bases to trimming and J lost 2 bases; unmatched junction nucleotides: 9. DNA for the CDR3: TGTGCCAGCAGTTTTCTCCCGGGACAGAGTAACACTGAAGCTTTCTTT. Translating it yields CASSFLPGQSNTEAFF.

The chain links TRBV29-1 to TRBJ2-1; 14 bases map to TRBD2. CDR3 length equals 16 residues. Germline CDR1 and CDR2: SQVTM and ANQGSEA. V dropped 0 bases and J dropped 6; count of bases not matched to a gene: 4. The CDR3 sequence is CSVEDPGLAGVNEQFF. For the CDR3, the DNA is TGCAGCGTTGAAGACCCGGGACTAGCGGGAGTCAATGAGCAGTTCTTC.

The chain joins TRBV11-1 to TRBJ2-2, with D possibly being TRBD1 (5 bases). Deletions cut 5 bases from V and 4 bases from J, with 23 bases between. This CDR3 is built from 18 residues. Germline CDR1 reads SGHAT; CDR2 reads FQDESV (reference sequence). The CDR3 region is CASSGFLHLDSPTGELFF. Written as DNA, the CDR3 is TGTGCCAGCAGCGGATTCCTTCACTTAGACAGCCCCACCGGGGAGCTGTTTTTT.

The chain has TRBV28 and TRBJ2-4; 14 positions agree with TRBD2. Germline loops: CDR1 MDHEN, CDR2 SYDVKM. The CDR3 is 18 residues long. The V and J ends lost 3 bases and 0 bases, in that order; junction bases with no gene match: 4. CDR3 in amino acids: CASSLGLAGALAKNIQYF. CDR3 DNA: TGTGCCAGCAGTTTGGGACTAGCGGGAGCACTAGCCAAAAACATTCAGTACTTC.

CDR3 nucleotides: TGTGCCAGCAGTTTATGGCAGAGCGCGAACACCGGGGAGCTGTTTTTT. Amino acid sequence: CASSLWQSANTGELFF. The chain employs TRBV28 and TRBJ2-2; D unclear. CDR1 is MDHEN, CDR2 SYDVKM, per germline. The CDR3 consists of 16 residues. V was trimmed by 0 bases and J by 0 bases, leaving 8 bases between them.

CDR3 in amino acids: CASSLVDRGRGGNSPLHF. The CDR3 DNA is TGTGCCAGCAGCTTAGTGGACAGGGGTAGGGGTGGGAATTCACCCCTCCACTTT. The gene calls are TRBV11-2 and TRBJ1-6; 9 bases align to TRBD1. CDR3 size: 18 residues. Trimming at V came to 1 base and at J to 7 bases, leaving 11 bases not matched to a gene. CDR1 SGHAT and CDR2 FQNNGV come from the germline V gene.

The V call is TRBV13, the J call TRBJ2-7; D might be TRBD2 (7 bases). CDR1 is PRHDT and CDR2 is FYEKMQ in the germline V gene (reference sequence). The CDR3 loop spans 18 amino acids. The V gene lost 5 bases and the J gene lost 4 bases, with 27 bases spanning the gap. The CDR3 protein is CASSPHGGGGTFGYEQYF. The DNA for the CDR3 is TGTGCCAGCAGCCCCCACGGGGGAGGGGGGACATTCGGGTACGAGCAGTACTTC.

The V gene is TRBV20-1, the J gene TRBJ2-1; the match to TRBD2 covers 7 bases. This CDR3 region has 13 residues. The V gene end was trimmed by 3 bases and the J gene end by 8 bases; junction bases not matched to a gene: 7. Germline CDR1 DFQATT, CDR2 SNEGSKA (reference sequence). This CDR3 is CSARGTIEHEQFF. The DNA for the CDR3 is TGCAGTGCTAGGGGGACTATAGAACATGAGCAGTTCTTC.

The V call is TRBV6-5, the J call TRBJ2-3; TRBD1 agrees at 7 bases. CDR3 size: 16 residues. The trim removed 0 bases at V and 6 bases at J, leaving 9 bases unmatched. Germline lookup yields CDR1 MNHEY and CDR2 SVGAGI. Here the CDR3 reads CASSYSGTGVGDTQYF. The CDR3 region has the DNA TGTGCCAGCAGTTACTCGGGTACAGGGGTGGGGGATACGCAGTATTTT.

CDR3 in DNA: TGCGCCAGCAGCCCTTGGGGCGACGCGAACACCGGGGAGCTGTTTTTT. Protein: CASSPWGDANTGELFF. The chain combines TRBV5-1 with TRBJ2-2, with a tentative D call TRBD1 (5 bases). The CDR3 has 16 residues. Germline CDR1 SGHRS, CDR2 YFSETQ. Trimming took 4 bases from V and 0 from J, leaving 13 bases between them.

This clonotype was recorded at least ten times. The chain links TRBV20-1 to TRBJ1-1, with TRBD1 as a possible D gene (5 bases). The ends were cut back, 2 bases at V and 6 bases at J, with 19 bases in the middle. Germline assignment: CDR1 DFQATT and CDR2 SNEGSKA (reference sequence). The CDR3 is 15 residues long. CDR3 protein: CSARPPRPDSSEAFF. The CDR3 DNA is TGCAGTGCTAGACCACCGAGACCCGACAGCTCTGAAGCTTTCTTT.

This clonotype was observed at least ten times. The rearrangement links TRBV12-3 or TRBV12-4 to TRBJ1-1; unclear D gene. There are 14 residues in the CDR3. The V and J ends lost 2 bases and 8 bases respectively, with 15 bases between them. CDR3 in amino acids: CASSLYSPKTEAFF. The CDR3 bases are TGTGCCAGCAGTTTATACTCCCCCAAGACCGAAGCTTTCTTT.